The clone carrying this T cell receptor beta chain was counted once. These data belong to a study of T cell changes during pregnancy in multiple sclerosis. The protocol was immunoSEQ multiplex PCR, while the TCRdb copy is restricted to in-frame clones and leaves out a portion. The table includes under 40,000 clones, around 90% detected once. Trimming removed 3 bases at V and 4 bases at J, with 7 bases between. Germline CDR1 LNHDA, CDR2 SQIVND (reference sequence). The CDR3 is 13 residues long. This sequence was found in a female donor with multiple sclerosis, enrolled in a pregnancy study. The chain links TRBV19 to TRBJ2-1; D is perhaps TRBD2 (6 bases). Here the sequenced sample was CD4+ T cells from peripheral blood mononuclear cells, taken before pregnancy. The chain's CDR3 is CASSIGTYNEQFF. The CDR3 nucleotides are TGTGCCAGTAGTATTGGGACTTACAATGAGCAGTTCTTC.